These 24 T cell receptor beta chains came from one sample sequenced in a study of OX40 agonist ivuxolimab in advanced cancers. Assay: immunoSEQ multiplex PCR; the TCRdb copy retains only in-frame clones and omits some. The sample has about 110,000 clones, approximately 89% seen once. The material sequenced was CD4+ or CD8+ T cells sorted from blood, taken in a trial of the OX40 agonist ivuxolimab. The source is an adult with an advanced solid tumor such as melanoma, head and neck, liver or kidney cancer.

This rearrangement joins TRBV11-3 to TRBJ2-1; 11 positions match TRBD2. The CDR3 has 16 amino acids. The V gene end was trimmed by 0 bases and the J gene end by 4 bases; junction bases not matched to a gene: 2. Germline assignment: CDR1 SGHNT and CDR2 YENEEA. The CDR3 reads CASSLDRLAGYNEQFF. The CDR3 bases are TGTGCCAGCAGCTTAGATCGACTAGCGGGGTACAATGAGCAGTTCTTC.

The V and J genes are TRBV10-1 and TRBJ2-1; TRBD1 matches at 7 bases. V lost 6 bases, J lost 1 base, and 3 bases stayed unmatched. The CDR3 is 14 residues long. Germline values: CDR1 WNHNN, CDR2 SYGVQD (reference sequence). The CDR3 nucleotides are TGCGCCAGCAGCCCGGGACAGTCCTACAATGAGCAGTTCTTC. This encodes CASSPGQSYNEQFF.

This chain joins TRBV7-9 and TRBJ1-2, with 7 nucleotides matching TRBD1. The trim removed 5 bases at V and 6 bases at J, leaving 9 bases unmatched. From germline, CDR1 is SEHNR and CDR2 FQNEAQ (reference sequence). This CDR3 contains 14 residues. The CDR3 is CASSPHVTGHGYTF. CDR3 coding DNA: TGTGCCAGCAGCCCACACGTGACAGGGCATGGCTACACCTTC. The entire variable domain, with the rest obtained from reference TRBV7-9 and TRBJ1-2, is as follows: DTGVSQNPRHKITKRGQNVTFRCDPISEHNRLYWYRQTLGQGPEFLTYFQNEAQLEKSRLLSDRFSAERPKGSFSTLEIQRTEQGDSAMYLCASSPHVTGHGYTFGSGTRLTVV.

The chain combines TRBV2 with TRBJ2-3; 7 bases map to TRBD2. This CDR3 is 15 amino acids long. With 5 bases clipped from V and 4 bases from J, the junction kept 9 bases outside the gene matches. Germline V gene lookup returns CDR1 SNHLY and CDR2 FYNNEI. CDR3 nucleotides: TGTGCCAGCAGTCCCGGGGCGGGAGATGCAGATACGCAGTATTTT. It translates to CASSPGAGDADTQYF. Variable domain in full (rest from reference TRBV2 and TRBJ2-3): EPEVTQTPSHQVTQMGQEVILRCVPISNHLYFYWYRQILGQKVEFLVSFYNNEISEKSEIFDDQFSVERPDGSNFTLKIRSTKLEDSAMYFCASSPGAGDADTQYFGPGTRLTVL.

The V gene is TRBV4-2, the J gene TRBJ1-2, with D possibly being TRBD1 (6 bases). Germline V lookup: CDR1 LGHNA, CDR2 YNFKEQ. V was trimmed by 0 bases and J by 1 base, leaving 18 bases between them. This CDR3 has 18 residues. In nucleotides, the CDR3 is TGTGCCAGCAGCCAAGATTCGGACAGTGGAATGGTTAACTATGGCTACACCTTC. As protein: CASSQDSDSGMVNYGYTF.

V gene TRBV29-1 combines with J gene TRBJ1-2; D perhaps matches TRBD1 (6 bases). Trimming pared 0 bases from V and 2 bases from J, leaving 7 bases between. The germline V gene encodes CDR1 SQVTM and CDR2 ANQGSEA. The CDR3 contains 13 residues. Here the CDR3 DNA reads TGCAGCGTTGAAGAAACAGGGAACTATGGCTACACCTTC. The encoded protein is CSVEETGNYGYTF.

The V call is TRBV11-3, the J call TRBJ2-3; D uncertain. This CDR3 is 14 amino acids long. V was shortened by 5 bases and J by 0 bases, with 9 bases between the two germline ends. In germline, CDR1 is SGHNT, CDR2 YENEEA. CDR3 sequence: CASSPTTSTDTQYF. The CDR3 DNA reads as TGTGCCAGCAGCCCAACGACTAGCACAGATACGCAGTATTTT.

This chain uses TRBV5-1 with TRBJ1-6; no firm D call. V shed 4 bases and J shed 3 bases, with 11 bases lying between them. Germline values: CDR1 SGHRS, CDR2 YFSETQ. The CDR3 extends over 15 amino acids. Written as DNA, the CDR3 is TGCGCCAGCAGCCCAGCAGATGACTATAATTCACCCCTCCACTTT. Protein sequence: CASSPADDYNSPLHF.

In its sample, this clone was seen once. The genes are TRBV19 and TRBJ2-7; 13 bases are shared with TRBD2. The CDR3 runs to 16 residues. V lost 11 bases and J lost 2; bases outside the gene matches: 12. The germline gives CDR1 LNHDA, CDR2 SQIVND (reference sequence). The CDR3 sequence is CAAMGGTSGVPYEQYF. The CDR3 nucleotides read TGTGCCGCTATGGGAGGGACTAGCGGGGTGCCCTACGAGCAGTACTTC.

This clone was counted a few times. This sequence joins TRBV5-1 and TRBJ2-7; D may be TRBD1 (5 bases). There are 12 residues in the CDR3. Germline-derived CDR1 and CDR2 are SGHRS and YFSETQ. V lost 4 bases and J 4 bases, leaving 9 bases between the germline ends. The CDR3 is CASSATAYEQYF. CDR3 nucleotides: TGCGCCAGCAGCGCGACAGCTTACGAGCAGTACTTC. Supplemented by reference TRBV5-1 and TRBJ2-7, the full variable domain reads KAGVTQTPRYLIKTRGQQVTLSCSPISGHRSVSWYQQTPGQGLQFLFEYFSETQRNKGNFPGRFSGRQFSNSRSEMNVSTLELGDSALYLCASSATAYEQYFGPGTRLTVT.

About this clone itself: One end of the junction is discordant with germline, which a read error may explain. This chain links TRBV7-7 with TRBJ2-3; tentatively, D is TRBD2 (5 bases). Germline CDR1 reads SSHAT; CDR2 reads FNYEAQ (reference sequence). This CDR3 has 13 residues. CDR3 nucleotide sequence: TGTGCTAGCAGCTTAGCGCTTCCAGATACGCAGTATTTT. It codes for CASSLALPDTQYF.

The sample holds one count of this clone. The V gene is TRBV1, the J gene TRBJ2-7; the table calls TRBD2, which could not be checked here. TRBV1 is an annotated pseudogene. CDR3 size: 19 residues. The CDR3 DNA is TGCACCAGCAGCCAAGAGATGGGGACTAGCGGGAGTGAGTCCTACGAGCAGTACTTC. Translated: CTSSQEMGTSGSESYEQYF.

The chain joins TRBV7-9 to TRBJ2-3; D may be TRBD2 (6 bases). CDR3 length equals 15 residues. CDR1 and CDR2 (germline): SEHNR, FQNEAQ (reference sequence). Trimming left V 3 bases short and J 0 bases short, with 10 bases between. DNA of the CDR3: TGTGCCAGCAGCTTTGGCGGGGAGAGCACAGATACGCAGTATTTT. Its translation is CASSFGGESTDTQYF.

This chain connects TRBV7-9 to TRBJ2-7, with TRBD2 matching 7 bases. With 1 base clipped from V and 0 bases from J, the junction kept 3 bases outside the gene matches. The V gene's germline CDR1 is SEHNR and CDR2 FQNEAQ (reference sequence). The CDR3 has 15 residues. The CDR3 DNA sequence: TGTGCCAGCAGCTTAGGGGGAGGGTACTCCTACGAGCAGTACTTC. It encodes CASSLGGGYSYEQYF.

The chain uses TRBV11-3 and TRBJ2-3; possibly TRBD1 for D (6 bases). V lost 5 bases and J lost 2, with 20 bases in between. Germline CDR1 and CDR2: SGHNT and YENEEA. The CDR3 is 17 amino acids. CDR3 loop: CASSNLPGQENTDTQYF. The DNA for the CDR3 is TGTGCCAGCAGCAACCTCCCGGGACAAGAAAACACAGATACGCAGTATTTT.

The chain combines TRBV7-6 with TRBJ1-6, with a possible D match to TRBD1 (6 bases). This CDR3 spans 17 amino acids. In germline, CDR1 is SGHVS, CDR2 FNYEAQ. Trimming stripped 4 bases from V and 0 bases from J, with 13 bases between. CDR3: CASSSGQTSSYNSPLHF. The CDR3 bases are TGTGCCAGCAGCTCCGGACAGACGAGCTCCTATAATTCACCCCTCCACTTT.

V and J are TRBV25-1 and TRBJ1-2; D gene uncertain. The V and J ends lost 3 bases and 1 base respectively, with 3 bases between them. Germline CDR1 is MGHDK and CDR2 is SYGVNS. This CDR3 spans 12 amino acids. The CDR3: CASSEVNYGYTF. Written as DNA, the CDR3 is TGTGCCAGCAGTGAGGTTAACTATGGCTACACCTTC.

The chain carries TRBV30 and TRBJ2-3; perhaps TRBD2 as D (7 bases). CDR3 length: 15 residues. Looked up from germline, CDR1 is GTSNPN and CDR2 is SVGIG (reference sequence). The V end was cut by 4 bases, the J end by 2 bases, with 16 bases between. CDR3 sequence: CAWKQGGSFTDTQYF. The DNA of the CDR3 is TGTGCCTGGAAACAGGGAGGGAGCTTCACAGATACGCAGTATTTT.

The chain has TRBV30 and TRBJ2-4, with D uncertain. This CDR3 has 13 residues. The V and J ends lost 4 bases and 0 bases respectively, with 7 bases between them. Germline CDR1 GTSNPN, CDR2 SVGIG (reference sequence). CDR3 region: CAWTGSAKNIQYF. CDR3 nucleotide sequence: TGTGCCTGGACCGGCTCAGCCAAAAACATTCAGTACTTC.

The CDR3 region is CATSRETGGYNQPQHF. CDR3 DNA sequence: TGTGCCACCAGCAGAGAGACAGGGGGTTACAATCAGCCCCAGCATTTT. The gene calls are TRBV15 and TRBJ1-5; 9 bases align to TRBD1. The CDR3 totals 16 residues. The V gene end was trimmed by 0 bases and the J gene end by 3 bases; junction bases not matched to a gene: 3. The germline V gene encodes CDR1 LNHNV and CDR2 YYDKDF (reference sequence).

This chain links TRBV19 with TRBJ1-5; 8 bases are shared with TRBD1. Germline trimming cut 8 bases from V and 4 bases from J; bases unmatched to any gene: 10. CDR3 length equals 15 residues. Germline CDR1 is LNHDA and CDR2 is SQIVND (reference sequence). The CDR3 bases are TGTGCCAGTGCTACAGGACAGGGAAGAAATCAGCCCCAGCATTTT. Protein: CASATGQGRNQPQHF. The variable domain in full, completed from reference TRBV19 and TRBJ1-5, reads DGGITQSPKYLFRKEGQNVTLSCEQNLNHDAMYWYRQDPGQGLRLIYYSQIVNDFQKGDIAEGYSVSREKKESFPLTVTSAQKNPTAFYLCASATGQGRNQPQHFGDGTRLSIL.

The CDR3 region is CASSLSGEGGYTF. The DNA for the CDR3 is TGTGCCAGCAGTTTATCAGGGGAAGGTGGCTACACCTTC. The rearrangement joins TRBV27 to TRBJ1-2, with a tentative D call TRBD1 (5 bases). Germline-derived CDR1 and CDR2 are MNHEY and SMNVEV (reference sequence). The CDR3 is made up of 13 amino acids. Trimming took 0 bases from V and 7 from J, leaving 9 bases between them.

The chain carries TRBV7-3 and TRBJ2-1, with 11 nucleotides matching TRBD1. This CDR3 has 16 residues. Germline V gives CDR1 SGHTA, CDR2 FQGTGA. V trimming: 2 bases; J trimming: 9 bases; junction bases outside the gene matches: 9. CDR3 in amino acids: CASSLWSGQGAGEQFF. CDR3 in DNA: TGTGCCAGCAGCTTATGGTCCGGACAGGGGGCGGGTGAGCAGTTCTTC. The variable domain in full, with the rest retrieved from reference TRBV7-3 and TRBJ2-1, is GAGVSQTPSNKVTEKGKYVELRCDPISGHTALYWYRQSLGQGPEFLIYFQGTGAADDSGLPNDRFFAVRPEGSVSTLKIQRTERGDSAVYLCASSLWSGQGAGEQFFGPGTRLTVL.

This clone has just one count. The rearrangement links TRBV7-8 to TRBJ1-4, with TRBD1 matching 10 bases. This CDR3 is 15 amino acids long. The germline CDR1 and CDR2 sequences are SGHVS and FQNEAQ. V gave up 0 bases and J gave up 7 bases; unmatched junction bases: 2. The CDR3 coding sequence is TGTGCCAGCAGCTTAGCCCGGACAGGGGGTGAAAAACTGTTTTTT. It is translated as CASSLARTGGEKLFF.